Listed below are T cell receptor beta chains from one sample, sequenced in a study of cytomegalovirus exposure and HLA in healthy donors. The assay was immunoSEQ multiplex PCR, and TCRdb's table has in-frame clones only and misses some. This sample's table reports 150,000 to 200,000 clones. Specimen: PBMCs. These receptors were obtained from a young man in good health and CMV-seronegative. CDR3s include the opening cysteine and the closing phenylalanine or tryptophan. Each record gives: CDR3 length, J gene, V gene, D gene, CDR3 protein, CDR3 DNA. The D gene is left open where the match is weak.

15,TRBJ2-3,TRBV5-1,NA,CASSFSSRGTDTQYF,TGCGCCAGCAGCTTTTCGTCACGAGGCACAGATACGCAGTATTTT
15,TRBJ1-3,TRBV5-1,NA,CASSEQGSSGNTIYF,TGCGCCAGCAGTGAGCAGGGGTCTTCTGGAAACACCATATATTTT
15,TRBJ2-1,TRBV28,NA,CASPPLGYPGNEQFF,TGTGCCAGCCCACCCTTGGGGTACCCGGGGAATGAGCAGTTCTTC
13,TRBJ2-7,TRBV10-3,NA,CAIRAGRLYEQYF,TGTGCCATCAGAGCAGGTCGCCTCTACGAGCAGTACTTC
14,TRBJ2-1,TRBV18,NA,CASSPPDSYNEQFF,TGTGCCAGCTCACCCCCGGACAGTTACAATGAGCAGTTCTTC
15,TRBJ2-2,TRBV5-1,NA,CASSSSAGRAGELFF,TGCGCCAGCAGCTCCTCAGCGGGCCGGGCCGGGGAGCTGTTTTTT
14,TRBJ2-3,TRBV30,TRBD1,CAWETGVVENTQYF,TGTGCCTGGGAGACAGGGGTAGTAGAGAATACGCAGTATTTT
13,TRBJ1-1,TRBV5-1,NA,CASSREFITEAFF,TGCGCCAGCAGCCGGGAATTCATCACTGAAGCTTTCTTT
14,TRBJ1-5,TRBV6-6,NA,CASSTGVGNQPQHF,TGTGCCAGCAGCACAGGTGTTGGGAATCAGCCCCAGCATTTT
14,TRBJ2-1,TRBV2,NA,CASSVVETFAEQFF,TGTGCCAGCAGTGTTGTAGAAACCTTCGCTGAGCAGTTCTTC
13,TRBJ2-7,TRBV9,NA,CASSPADSYEQYF,TGTGCCAGCAGCCCGGCGGACTCCTACGAGCAGTACTTC
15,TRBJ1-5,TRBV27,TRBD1,CASSPDRGLAQPQHF,TGTGCCAGCAGTCCGGACAGGGGGCTTGCTCAGCCCCAGCATTTT
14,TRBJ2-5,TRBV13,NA,CASSLVSGVETQYF,TGTGCCAGCAGCTTAGTTTCCGGGGTAGAGACCCAGTACTTC
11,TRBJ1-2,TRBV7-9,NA,CASSSLVGYTF,TGTGCCAGCAGCTCCCTAGTCGGCTACACCTTC
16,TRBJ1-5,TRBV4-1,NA,CASSQLRQGVDQPQHF,TGCGCCAGCAGCCAATTACGACAAGGGGTTGATCAGCCCCAGCATTTT
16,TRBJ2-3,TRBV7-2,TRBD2,CASSLRAGGTTDTQYF,TGTGCCAGCAGCCTTAGGGCGGGGGGGACCACAGATACGCAGTATTTT
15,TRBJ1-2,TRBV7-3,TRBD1,CASSPGDRTSYGYTF,TGTGCCAGCAGCCCAGGGGACAGGACCTCCTATGGCTACACCTTC